The rows below give T cell receptor beta chains drawn from one sample of a study of graft-versus-host responses after intestinal transplantation. The repertoire was sequenced with immunoSEQ multiplex PCR; TCRdb's copy has only in-frame clones and lacks some. The table lists 88,000 or so clones, 85% to 90% of them singletons, with 0.11% in the top ten. No antigen has been identified for these receptors. Sequencing was performed on unstimulated CD4+ T cells sorted from spleen or lymph node cells, taken before intestinal transplant. The receptors shown here come from a human donor who received an intestinal transplant. Each CDR3 is given with its conserved first and last residue. A D gene is named only where the DNA matches it firmly. Size tells how often a clone was seen (once, few, many) or the class of an expanded clone, and some rows leave it out.

TRBJ2-4,.,TRBV7-9,.,CASSPDRNLAKNIQYF,TGTGCCAGCAGCCCGGACAGAAACTTAGCCAAAAACATTCAGTACTTC
TRBJ1-2,.,TRBV9,.,CASSSQDRNYGYTF,TGTGCCAGCAGCTCCCAGGACAGAAACTATGGCTACACCTTC
TRBJ1-2,.,TRBV29-1,.,CSSLTSYGYTF,TGCAGCTCCCTTACCAGCTATGGCTACACCTTC
TRBJ1-2,.,TRBV27,.,CASSRGDRTYGYTF,TGTGCCAGCAGTAGGGGAGACAGGACCTATGGCTACACCTTC
TRBJ2-1,.,TRBV7-3,.,CASSLTPSGSFYNEQFF,TGTGCCAGCAGCTTAACGCCCTCCGGGTCCTTCTACAATGAGCAGTTCTTC
TRBJ2-3,.,TRBV6-8,.,CASLRSRGTDTQYF,TGTGCCAGCCTCAGGTCCAGGGGCACAGATACGCAGTATTTT
TRBJ2-7,.,TRBV19,TRBD1,CASSWDREDEQYF,TGTGCCAGTAGTTGGGACAGGGAGGACGAGCAGTACTTC
TRBJ2-1,.,TRBV18,.,CASSPVEDVEQFF,TGTGCCAGCTCACCGGTCGAGGATGTGGAGCAGTTCTTC
TRBJ1-1,.,TRBV6-1,.,CASSERGTEAFF,TGTGCCAGCAGTGAACGGGGTACTGAAGCTTTCTTT
TRBJ1-2,once,TRBV11-2,.,CASSLGGRGGYTF,TGTGCCAGCAGCTTAGGTGGTAGGGGCGGCTACACCTTC
TRBJ2-2,.,TRBV6-6,TRBD2,CASLPSGGGTGELFF,TGTGCCAGCCTACCTAGCGGGGGAGGCACCGGGGAGCTGTTTTTT
TRBJ2-5,few,TRBV4-1,TRBD2,CASSQELASGGQETQYF,TGCGCCAGCAGCCAAGAGTTGGCTAGCGGGGGTCAAGAGACCCAGTACTTC
TRBJ2-1,.,TRBV6-1,TRBD1,CASKDRGGYNEQFF,TGTGCCAGCAAGGACAGGGGTGGCTACAATGAGCAGTTCTTC
TRBJ1-5,.,TRBV10-3,TRBD1,CATTGGTSNQPQHF,TGTGCCACAACAGGGGGCACGTCAAATCAGCCCCAGCATTTT
TRBJ1-3,.,TRBV6-5,.,CASSPELLRANTIYF,TGTGCCAGCAGTCCCGAGTTGCTCAGGGCAAACACCATATATTTT
TRBJ2-4,.,TRBV11-1,TRBD1,CASSHTTGVKNIQYF,TGTGCCAGCAGCCATACGACAGGGGTCAAAAACATTCAGTACTTC
TRBJ1-2,.,TRBV6-5,.,CASSYFGGSNYGYTF,TGTGCCAGCAGTTACTTCGGGGGTTCTAACTATGGCTACACCTTC
TRBJ2-7,.,TRBV15,.,CATSSGAHYEQYF,TGTGCCACCAGCAGTGGGGCCCACTACGAGCAGTACTTC